Sequencing of this T cell receptor (beta chain) was carried out in a study of blood T cell repertoires in COVID-19. As for the study in general: The cDNA or gDNA used as material had been derived from T cells, B-cell-depleted T cells, or PBMCs.

The CDR3 runs to 12 residues. V was clipped by 9 bases and J by 7 bases; unmatched bases: 7. The germline CDR1 and CDR2 sequences are KGHDR and SFDVKD. Original methodology: Counts of nucleated cells, estimated from reference gene primer amplification, were obtained. Data came from immunoSEQ multiplex PCR; TCRdb stores just in-frame clones and leaves some out. V and J calls and clone size follow that table, whereas D and trimming were derived from the DNA. There are hundreds of thousands of clones in the sample; around 92% occur only once, and over 1% lies in the top ten. The J gene is TRBJ2-5, the V gene TRBV24-1; 7 positions agree with TRBD1. Sequencing was performed on peripheral blood. The sequence derives from a middle-aged man with acute or convalescent COVID-19. The CDR3 region is CATSTGAGTQYF. CDR3 bases: TGTGCCACCTCCACAGGGGCGGGGACCCAGTACTTC.